This TCR beta chain is from a study of blood T cell repertoires in COVID-19 (dated by TCRdb to about 2020). Some background on the complete study: Collaborator samples came from the United States, Italy and Spain and covered acute and convalescent phases of COVID-19. Deeply sampled blood TCRbeta repertoires from subjects exposed to, actively infected with, or recovered from COVID-19 were included in the dataset. The repertoires were released in a freely available public database intended as a resource for research on the immune response to SARS-CoV-2. The samples were drawn from two sources: the first 160 participants of the ongoing ImmuneRACE study, and fewer than 1,500 subjects contributed by 6 global collaborators. Nearly every sample came with metadata listing a de-identified subject ID, COVID-19 status, age in years and sex. The material from the prospective study consisted of cDNA or gDNA derived from T cells, B-cell-depleted T cells, or PBMCs. Where available, HLA class I and class II types were taken from metadata supplied by the sample provider and were not determined by assay-based typing.

The research as a whole found: Clinical and demographic metadata were provided uncurated, with the amount varying by source and participant.

CDR1 and CDR2 are read off the germline V gene as MNHEY and SVGAGI. Deletion took 2 bases off V and 9 bases off J, with a span of 11 bases between the germline ends. The CDR3 covers 12 residues, taking in both the cysteine and the phenylalanine. Of all the DNA, just the CDR3 is kept, 36 bases in frame from base 1. Turning to this clone: It lacks a known antigen. Base qualities are missing; no much larger clone stands one base away.

TCRbeta CDR3 regions were amplified from genomic DNA using the immunoSEQ Assay, a bias-controlled multiplex PCR. The authors' analysis ran thus. The number of nucleated cells in each sample was estimated by amplification of reference gene primers within the assay. To quantify the absolute abundance of each unique TCRbeta CDR3 rearrangement, sequence reads were collapsed and filtered. For each sample, productive Simpson clonality was calculated as the square root of Simpson's diversity index over productive rearrangements. TCRdb re-hosts the immuneACCESS table, in-frame sequences only. Its copies lack some clones; in the studies checked, an unresolved V gene accounts for under half of them, and the cause for the rest is not known. That table furnishes V, J and clone size, whereas the DNA furnished D and trimming. Counted in this sample were 100,000 or so clones; 65% to 80% of them appeared once. The ten largest clones capture roughly a fifth of the sample.

Collaborating institutions collected whole blood in K2EDTA tubes following their own protocols. Collaborator samples were shipped for TCRbeta analysis as frozen whole blood, isolated PBMCs, or DNA extracted from either sample type. Sequenced material: peripheral blood. The chain employs TRBV6-5 and TRBJ2-7; matching of 7 bases hints at TRBD2 as the D gene. The sequence was obtained from a woman aged 65 to 85 with acute or convalescent COVID-19. Here the CDR3 is given as CASSYRGGGQYF. The DNA sequence is given as TGTGCCAGCAGTTACAGGGGAGGGGGGCAGTACTTC.